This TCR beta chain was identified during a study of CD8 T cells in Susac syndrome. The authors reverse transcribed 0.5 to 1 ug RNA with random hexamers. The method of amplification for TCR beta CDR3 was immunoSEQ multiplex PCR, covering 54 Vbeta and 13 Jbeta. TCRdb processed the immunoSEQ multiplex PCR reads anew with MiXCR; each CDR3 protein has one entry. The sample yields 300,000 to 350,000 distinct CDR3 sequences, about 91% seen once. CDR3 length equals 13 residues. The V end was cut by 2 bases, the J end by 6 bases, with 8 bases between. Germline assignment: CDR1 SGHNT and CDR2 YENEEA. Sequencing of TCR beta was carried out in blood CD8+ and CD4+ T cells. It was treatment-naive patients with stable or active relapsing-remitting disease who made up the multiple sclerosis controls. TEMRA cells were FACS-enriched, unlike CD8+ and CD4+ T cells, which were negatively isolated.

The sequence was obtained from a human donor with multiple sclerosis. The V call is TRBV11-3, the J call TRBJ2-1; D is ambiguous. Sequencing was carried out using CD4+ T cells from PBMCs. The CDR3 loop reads CASSLTQTNEQFF. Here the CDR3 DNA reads TGTGCCAGCAGCTTAACCCAGACCAATGAGCAGTTCTTC.